This TCR beta chain is from a study of beta chain features in type 1 diabetes (dated by TCRdb to the late 2010s). About the study as a whole: Mean age, gender distribution, total cell number and subset yield did not differ between patients and healthy donors. A total of some 110 million sorted cells were examined across all samples, and a strong correlation was observed between cell number per subset and RNA yield. The study compared the TCRB repertoires of sorted circulating CD4+ T cell subsets in recently diagnosed type 1 diabetes patients with those in matched healthy donors. Naive and central memory subsets were obtained from all 30 or so donors, but regulatory and stem cell-like memory subsets were isolated from only 8 patients and roughly eight healthy donors.

This clone was observed a handful of times. What antigen it recognizes has not been identified. The record has no base qualities; no much larger clone is one base away. Each donor gave one peripheral blood draw, averaging around 0.11 L, which was collected into heparinised tubes. A BD FACSAria II was used to sort naive, central memory, regulatory and stem cell-like memory CD4+ T cells with a panel that included CD45RO, CCR7, CD25, CD127, CD95 and CD27. Every sorted population had a purity above 95%. PBMCs were isolated right away by Lymphoprep density gradient centrifugation and were stained directly, without culture. To minimize batch effects, samples were stained and sorted in pairs, one healthy donor with one patient per experiment. All of the isolated RNA was reverse transcribed with the High Capacity cDNA Reverse Transcription Kit, so expressed TCRB transcripts were sequenced. Deep immunoSEQ sequencing was performed on naive, central memory and regulatory T cell samples, with an average of roughly 3.3 million total reads per sample. Sorted cells were lysed in RLT buffer, and RNA was extracted using DNase-treated RNeasy Micro or Mini kits according to cell number. Each cell subset was processed separately to prevent cross-contamination, with patient and healthy donor samples processed together. The immunoSEQ multiplex PCR was used to amplify TCRB sequences from cDNA, yielding 87-bp fragments that span the CDR3 region. Amplicons were sequenced on the Illumina HiSeq platform. Per the original workflow: Synthetic template baselines were used to correct PCR bias computationally, reads within Hamming distance 2 were collapsed together, and singletons that could not be merged were discarded. Reads were aligned against IMGT to assign V, D and J genes, CDR3 length and insertions or deletions at six rearrangement sites. Within each subset, clonotype counts were normalized to sorted cell number, and only after that were true diversity and Gini coefficients computed with the tcR R package. The overlap coefficient, calculated on TCRB nucleotide sequences, was used to quantify repertoire sharing. This is the immuneACCESS table as TCRdb keeps it, with only in-frame sequences that have V and J called. A part of the clones is gone; compared with another copy, unresolved V genes explain less than half, and the rest is unexplained. That table supplies the V and J calls and clone size; D and trimming were determined from the DNA. This sample has around 320,000 clones in its table, and about 15% of those were observed once. Roughly 6.7% of the sample is held by the ten biggest clonotypes.

Summary of the overall study and its limitations: Only small numbers of individuals were included in the HLA sub-analyses, which left unresolved whether HLA type had any influence on TCRB rearrangement. Because cDNA was sequenced instead of genomic DNA, highly expressing activated cells could be over-represented, though the groups showed no difference in activation or CD3 levels. In all four CD4+ subsets, TCRB CDR3 length was moderately but significantly shorter in type 1 diabetes patients. Fewer insertions and more nucleotide deletions at VDJ recombination sites were observed in patients with type 1 diabetes, implying thymic rearrangement abnormalities. Naive, central memory and regulatory TCRB repertoires appeared to be more similar among patients than among healthy donors. Shorter templates might be favored by PCR, yet because patient and control samples were amplified and corrected together, any such skew would affect both groups equally.

Including the terminal cysteine and phenylalanine, the CDR3 comprises 14 residues. The CDR3 DNA has 42 bases and is translated from base 1. V is pruned by 6 bases and J by 7 bases, leaving 9 bases of the junction without a gene match. The germline V gene (reference sequence) gives CDR1 as LNHDA and CDR2 as SQIVND. The sequence links TRBV19 to TRBJ2-3, with 8 junctional bases fitting TRBD1. The TCR sequence derives from a man aged 30 to 39 in good health. Specimen: central memory CD4+ T cells from blood. The DNA is TGTGCCAGTAGCGACCCAGGGGGCGCAAATACGCAGTATTTT. Translated, it gives CASSDPGGANTQYF.